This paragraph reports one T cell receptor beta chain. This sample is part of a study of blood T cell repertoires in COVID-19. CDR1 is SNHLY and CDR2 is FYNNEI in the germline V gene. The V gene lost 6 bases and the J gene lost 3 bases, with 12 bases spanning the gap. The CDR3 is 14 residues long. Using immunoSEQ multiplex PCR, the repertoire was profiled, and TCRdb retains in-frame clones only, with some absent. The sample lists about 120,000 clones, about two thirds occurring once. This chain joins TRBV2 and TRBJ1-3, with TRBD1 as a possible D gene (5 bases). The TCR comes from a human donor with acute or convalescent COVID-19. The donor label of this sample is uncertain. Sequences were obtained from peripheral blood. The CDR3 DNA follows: TGTGCCAGCAGCCCGGACATAGGTGGAAACACCATATATTTT. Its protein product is CASSPDIGGNTIYF.